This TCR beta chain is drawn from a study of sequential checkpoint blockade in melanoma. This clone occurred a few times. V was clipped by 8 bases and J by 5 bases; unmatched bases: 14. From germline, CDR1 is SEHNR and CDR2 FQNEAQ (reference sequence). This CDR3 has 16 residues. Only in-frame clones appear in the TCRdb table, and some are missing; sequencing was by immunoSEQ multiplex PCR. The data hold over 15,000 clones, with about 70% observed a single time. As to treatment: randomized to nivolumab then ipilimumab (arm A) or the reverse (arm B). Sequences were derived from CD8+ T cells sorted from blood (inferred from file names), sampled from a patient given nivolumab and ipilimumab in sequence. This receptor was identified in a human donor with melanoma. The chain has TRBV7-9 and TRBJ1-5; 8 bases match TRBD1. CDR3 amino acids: CASQDNDRGPHQPQHF. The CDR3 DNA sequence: TGTGCCAGCCAGGACAATGACAGGGGCCCACATCAGCCCCAGCATTTT. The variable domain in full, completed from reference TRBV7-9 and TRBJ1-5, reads DTGVSQNPRHKITKRGQNVTFRCDPISEHNRLYWYRQTLGQGPEFLTYFQNEAQLEKSRLLSDRFSAERPKGSFSTLEIQRTEQGDSAMYLCASQDNDRGPHQPQHFGDGTRLSIL.